The 30 T cell receptor beta chains below come from one sample, sequenced in a study of shared clonotypes between healthy human individuals. The protocol was immunoSEQ multiplex PCR, while the TCRdb copy is restricted to in-frame clones and leaves out a portion. The table shows about 1 million clones, with under 80% occurring only once. The sequencing input was memory CD4+ T cells sorted from blood. Subset denoted: CD45RA-negative fraction. The source is a young man in good health.

This sequence joins TRBV5-1 and TRBJ2-5; 8 nucleotides line up with TRBD1. The CDR3 has 15 residues. Germline CDR1 and CDR2: SGHRS and YFSETQ. V dropped 0 bases and J dropped 2; count of bases not matched to a gene: 3. This CDR3 reads CASSLATGDQETQYF. The CDR3 DNA reads TGCGCCAGCAGCTTGGCGACAGGGGATCAAGAGACCCAGTACTTC.

This sequence joins TRBV2 and TRBJ2-3; 7 nucleotides agree with TRBD2. The CDR3 runs 14 residues. The germline gives CDR1 SNHLY, CDR2 FYNNEI. The junction had 7 bases not matched to a gene; V was cut back by 10 bases and J by 0 bases. CDR3 amino acids: CANCGGLSTDTQYF. CDR3 sequence (DNA): TGTGCCAATTGCGGGGGACTTAGCACAGATACGCAGTATTTT.

The table lists this clone with a count of one. The chain has TRBV7-2 and TRBJ1-3, with D unresolved. The CDR3 contains 16 residues. Trimming removed 1 base from V and 3 bases from J, with 13 bases in between. CDR1 and CDR2 from the germline V gene are SGHTA and FQGNSA. The CDR3 protein is CASSLDPGRIGNTIYF. CDR3 nucleotides: TGTGCCAGCAGCTTAGATCCGGGGAGAATTGGAAACACCATATATTTT.

The gene calls are TRBV19 and TRBJ1-6; no reliable D call. With 8 bases removed from V and 10 bases from J, the gap between germline ends came to 12 bases. This CDR3 has 12 residues. Germline values: CDR1 LNHDA, CDR2 SQIVND (reference sequence). CDR3 sequence reads: CASRGSGSPLHF. The CDR3 nucleotides are TGTGCCAGTCGCGGTAGCGGATCACCCCTCCACTTT.

Written as DNA, the CDR3 is TGTGCCAGCAGTGGTCTACTAGGGTGGGGCACAGATACGCAGTATTTT. This codes for CASSGLLGWGTDTQYF. The V and J genes are TRBV2 and TRBJ2-3, with D maybe TRBD2 (5 bases). CDR1 and CDR2 from the germline V gene are SNHLY and FYNNEI. V lost 4 bases and J lost 1, with 15 bases in between. This CDR3 has 16 residues.

The rearrangement links TRBV7-2 to TRBJ2-3, with TRBD2 identical over 8 bases. J gave up 3 bases and V 3 bases, and 2 bases lay outside the gene matches. CDR1 and CDR2 (germline): SGHTA, FQGNSA. The CDR3 has 14 amino acids. The CDR3 DNA reads as TGTGCCAGCAGCTTCGGGAGGGAGACAGATACGCAGTATTTT. Its translation is CASSFGRETDTQYF.

This clone was detected once. The germline gene is not matched at one end of the junction; a read error may be the cause. The V and J genes are TRBV13 and TRBJ2-5, with 10 bases identical to TRBD2. The CDR3 covers 14 residues. CDR1 is PRHDT and CDR2 is FYEKMQ in the germline V gene (reference sequence). CDR3 coding DNA: TGTGCCAGCAGCTCCGGGGCTAGCGGGAGAAAAGCGCACTTC. Its protein is CASSSGASGRKAHF.

The V call is TRBV5-1, the J call TRBJ1-6, with 10 bases aligning to TRBD1. Germline CDR1 and CDR2: SGHRS and YFSETQ. This CDR3 is built from 16 residues. Losses at the gene ends were 2 bases for V and 10 bases for J; bases not matched to a gene: 9. The CDR3 sequence: CASSLTGTGVGSPLHF. The CDR3 DNA sequence: TGCGCCAGCAGCTTAACTGGGACAGGGGTGGGATCACCCCTCCACTTT.

On this clone: This CDR3 is also generated by other DNA sequences in the sample. The chain employs TRBV10-3 and TRBJ2-7, with TRBD1 identical over 10 bases. This CDR3 region has 13 residues. CDR1 is ENHRY and CDR2 is SYGVKD in the germline V gene. V dropped 9 bases and J dropped 0; count of bases not matched to a gene: 2. For the CDR3, the DNA is TGTGCCATTAGGACAGGGGGCTCCTACGAGCAGTACTTC. Its translation is CAIRTGGSYEQYF.

This sequence joins TRBV19 and TRBJ1-6, with D hard to call. V lost 6 bases, J lost 11 bases, and 14 bases lay in between. The CDR3 has 13 amino acids. Germline values: CDR1 LNHDA, CDR2 SQIVND (reference sequence). The CDR3 loop reads CASRETLSTPLHF. The CDR3 coding sequence is TGTGCCAGTAGGGAAACCCTCTCTACACCCCTCCACTTT.

V and J are TRBV6-4 and TRBJ2-1, with a possible D match to TRBD2 (6 bases). Trimming shortened V by 6 bases and J by 2 bases, and 14 bases separated the two germline ends. Germline CDR1 and CDR2: MRHNA and SNTAGT. The CDR3 covers 15 residues. CDR3 DNA: TGTGCCAGCAGCCTGACGGTAGCGGCCTACAATGAGCAGTTCTTC. Translating gives CASSLTVAAYNEQFF.

This clone was detected once. The chain employs TRBV5-1 and TRBJ2-7; D may be TRBD1 (6 bases). With 4 bases removed from V and 3 bases from J, the gap between germline ends came to 17 bases. The CDR3 contains 15 residues. Germline-derived CDR1 and CDR2 are SGHRS and YFSETQ. The CDR3 DNA reads as TGCGCCAGCAGCCGGCAGACAGGAGCCTACTACGAGCAGTACTTC. Encoded protein: CASSRQTGAYYEQYF.

As for this clone: Different DNA sequences within this sample yield the same CDR3. The chain carries TRBV5-1 and TRBJ2-7; 14 nucleotides align to TRBD2. With 3 bases clipped from V and 1 base from J, the junction kept 3 bases outside the gene matches. In germline, CDR1 is SGHRS, CDR2 YFSETQ. The CDR3 runs to 16 residues. Here the CDR3 reads CASSSGTSGSSYEQYF. The CDR3 DNA reads TGCGCCAGCAGCTCCGGGACTAGCGGGAGTTCCTACGAGCAGTACTTC.

This clone was picked up one time. The rearrangement uses TRBV4-3 and TRBJ1-1, with D perhaps matching TRBD1 (6 bases). In germline, CDR1 is LGHNA, CDR2 YSLEER. V dropped 1 base and J dropped 8 bases, with 17 bases sitting between them. The CDR3 is 15 residues long. CDR3 residues: CASSQGVGRDIEAFF. The CDR3 DNA reads TGCGCCAGCAGCCAAGGGGTAGGACGGGACATAGAAGCTTTCTTT.

V and J are TRBV4-3 and TRBJ2-3, with TRBD2 as a possible D gene (5 bases). Germline lookup yields CDR1 LGHNA and CDR2 YSLEER. The CDR3 consists of 16 residues. V was trimmed by 1 base and J by 7 bases, leaving 18 bases between them. CDR3 sequence: CASSQGRPAEAYTQYF. In DNA form, the CDR3 reads TGCGCCAGCAGCCAAGGTCGTCCAGCGGAGGCATATACGCAGTATTTT.

The chain is built from TRBV5-5 and TRBJ2-3; 10 bases map to TRBD2. CDR1 and CDR2 (germline): SGHKS, YYEKEE (reference sequence). With V trimmed by 4 bases and J by 4 bases, 12 bases remained unmatched. The CDR3 has 17 amino acids. The CDR3 bases are TGTGCCAGCAGCGCCCAAGCAGGGAGCGGGAGGGCAGATACGCAGTATTTT. Protein sequence: CASSAQAGSGRADTQYF.

The V call is TRBV7-8, the J call TRBJ1-1, with D unclear. The V gene's germline CDR1 is SGHVS and CDR2 FQNEAQ. The CDR3 extends over 17 amino acids. V was shortened by 0 bases and J by 1 base, with 15 bases between the two germline ends. The CDR3 protein is CASSLAGSNKKNTEAFF. The CDR3 DNA reads as TGTGCCAGCAGCTTAGCTGGGTCTAATAAAAAGAACACTGAAGCTTTCTTT.

J is TRBJ1-6 and V is TRBV5-4; no reliable D call. V was pared by 3 bases and J by 12 bases, with 10 bases between. Germline CDR1 is SGHNT and CDR2 is YYREEE (reference sequence). The CDR3 spans 12 residues. Written as DNA, the CDR3 is TGTGCCAGCAGCTCGGTTGACCTACCCCTCCACTTT. Its translation is CASSSVDLPLHF.

The chain recombines TRBV27 with TRBJ2-1, with a tentative D call TRBD1 (5 bases). Trimming shortened V by 5 bases and J by 6 bases, and 17 bases separated the two germline ends. CDR1 and CDR2 from the germline V gene are MNHEY and SMNVEV (reference sequence). The CDR3 runs to 15 residues. The CDR3 nucleotides are TGTGCCAGCAGTCCGGACATAGCTTCCCGCAATGAGCAGTTCTTC. It codes for CASSPDIASRNEQFF.

With respect to this clone: The sample carries other DNA sequences with the same CDR3. The rearrangement uses TRBV6-5 and TRBJ2-2; unclear D gene. The CDR3 runs to 13 residues. Germline V gene data show CDR1 as MNHEY and CDR2 as SVGAGI. The germline V and J ends were trimmed by 5 bases and 1 base, with 5 bases remaining between them. The CDR3 DNA reads TGTGCCAGCAGTGGGGAGAACACCGGGGAGCTGTTTTTT. As protein: CASSGENTGELFF.

The rearrangement uses TRBV27 and TRBJ1-6, with D tentatively TRBD1 (5 bases). Germline CDR1 is MNHEY and CDR2 is SMNVEV (reference sequence). Trimming stripped 6 bases from V and 2 bases from J, with 11 bases between. This CDR3 contains 15 residues. CDR3: CASSGGAAYNSPLHF. CDR3 nucleotides: TGTGCCAGCAGCGGGGGAGCGGCCTATAATTCACCCCTCCACTTT.

The V gene is TRBV7-3, the J gene TRBJ1-1; D unresolved. V was cut by 2 bases and J by 1 base, with 5 bases left in between. The germline gives CDR1 SGHTA, CDR2 FQGTGA. CDR3 length equals 13 residues. DNA for the CDR3: TGTGCCAGCAGCTTATACAAGAACACTGAAGCTTTCTTT. This encodes CASSLYKNTEAFF.

The chain uses TRBV29-1 and TRBJ2-5, with D possibly being TRBD1 (6 bases). The DNA end is more similar to TRBJ2-7, so the J call may be wrong. Germline-derived CDR1 and CDR2 are SQVTM and ANQGSEA. This CDR3 has 12 amino acids. The CDR3 coding sequence is TGCAGCGTTGGAAGGGGGACCTACGAGCAGTACTTC. Residues: CSVGRGTYEQYF.

This clone was found a few times. CDR3 in DNA: TGTGCCAGCAGCGGGGTAGCGGGATTACGCGATACGCAGTATTTT. The encoded protein is CASSGVAGLRDTQYF. The chain carries TRBV7-2 and TRBJ2-3, with 8 bases that match TRBD2. Germline CDR1 is SGHTA and CDR2 is FQGNSA. V trimming: 5 bases; J trimming: 6 bases; junction bases outside the gene matches: 10. The CDR3 consists of 15 residues.

The rearrangement uses TRBV7-2 and TRBJ2-3; tentative D call: TRBD1 (5 bases). V lost 4 bases and J 8 bases, leaving 10 bases between the germline ends. The CDR3 extends over 12 amino acids. Germline CDR1 reads SGHTA; CDR2 reads FQGNSA. The CDR3 DNA sequence: TGTGCCAGCAGCTCATACCAGGGTACGCAGTATTTT. It is translated as CASSSYQGTQYF.

This sequence joins TRBV5-1 and TRBJ1-1; 9 bases map to TRBD1. V shed 4 bases and J 8 bases; nucleotides not matched to a gene: 3. The CDR3 loop spans 12 amino acids. Germline lookup yields CDR1 SGHRS and CDR2 YFSETQ. The CDR3 reads CASSGDRAEAFF. In nucleotides, the CDR3 is TGCGCCAGCAGCGGGGACAGGGCGGAAGCTTTCTTT.

This clone was seen ten or more times. The V gene is TRBV21-1, the J gene TRBJ2-5; the D call TRBD2 from the table was never checked on the DNA. TRBV21-1 is shown as a pseudogene. The CDR3 is 14 amino acids. CDR3 loop: CASSKGLSQETQYF. The CDR3 nucleotides are TGTGCCAGCAGCAAGGGACTATCGCAAGAGACCCAGTACTTC.

This clone was picked up one time. V is TRBV6-1 and J is TRBJ1-1, with TRBD1 as a possible D gene (6 bases). The CDR3 length is 13 residues. Trimming took off 4 bases at V and 8 bases at J, with 14 bases between the two ends. Germline-derived CDR1 and CDR2 are MNHNS and SASEGT. CDR3 DNA: TGTGCCAGCAGTGTTCTACAGGGATCGGAAGCTTTCTTT. Its translation is CASSVLQGSEAFF.

V and J are TRBV5-4 and TRBJ2-7, with 7 bases identical to TRBD1. Germline V gene sequence: CDR1 SGHNT, CDR2 YYREEE (reference sequence). The junction had 7 bases not matched to a gene; V was cut back by 3 bases and J by 1 base. This CDR3 has 15 amino acids. The CDR3 DNA is TGTGCCAGCAGCTCGACAGGGCAAACTTCCTACGAGCAGTACTTC. Translation: CASSSTGQTSYEQYF. Filled out from reference TRBV5-4 and TRBJ2-7, the complete variable domain reads ETGVTQSPTHLIKTRGQQVTLRCSSQSGHNTVSWYQQALGQGPQFIFQYYREEENGRGNFPPRFSGLQFPNYSSELNVNALELDDSALYLCASSSTGQTSYEQYFGPGTRLTVT.

The chain joins TRBV30 to TRBJ2-7; the D gene is possibly TRBD2 (6 bases). This CDR3 contains 11 residues. CDR1 is GTSNPN, CDR2 SVGIG, per germline (reference sequence). Between the trimmed V and J ends, which lost 7 bases and 4 bases, there was a span of 11 bases. The chain's CDR3 is CAFGTSYEQYF. CDR3 DNA: TGTGCCTTCGGGACTTCGTACGAGCAGTACTTC.